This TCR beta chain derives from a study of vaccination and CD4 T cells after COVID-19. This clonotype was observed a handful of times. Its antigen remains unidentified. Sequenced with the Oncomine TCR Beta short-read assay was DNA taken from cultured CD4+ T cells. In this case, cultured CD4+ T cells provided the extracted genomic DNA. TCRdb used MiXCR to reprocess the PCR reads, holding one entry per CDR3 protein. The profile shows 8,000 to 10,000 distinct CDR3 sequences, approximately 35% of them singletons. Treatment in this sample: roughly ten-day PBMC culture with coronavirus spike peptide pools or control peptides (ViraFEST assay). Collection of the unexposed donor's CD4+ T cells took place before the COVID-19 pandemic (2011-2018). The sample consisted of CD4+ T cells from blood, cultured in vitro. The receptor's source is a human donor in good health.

The CDR3 reads CASSEGQRLGYTF. For the CDR3, the DNA is TGTGCCAGCAGTGAGGGACAGCGCTTAGGCTACACCTTC. The V call is TRBV25-1, the J call TRBJ1-2, with 7 bases identical to TRBD1. This CDR3 has 13 amino acids. The germline V gene has CDR1 MGHDK and CDR2 SYGVNS. The V and J ends lost 3 bases and 8 bases, in that order; junction bases with no gene match: 6.